The clone carrying this TCR beta chain was detected a few times. This CDR3 region has 14 residues. From germline, CDR1 is LNHDA and CDR2 SQIVND (reference sequence). V lost 5 bases, J lost 7 bases, and 8 bases stayed unmatched. The record originates from a study of blood T cell repertoires in COVID-19. Study summary: Acute and convalescent COVID-19 specimens originated in the United States, Italy and Spain. T cells, B-cell-depleted T cells, or PBMCs supplied cDNA or gDNA.

In the original workflow: Nucleated cell counts were estimated from reference gene primer amplification. The data were produced by immunoSEQ multiplex PCR, yet TCRdb's version contains in-frame clones alone and is incomplete. V, J and clone size are taken as reported in that table, and D and trimming were inferred from the DNA itself. In the table there are around 150,000 clones, almost 80% of which are singletons. The receptor comes from a middle-aged man with active or convalescent COVID-19. The chain combines TRBV19 with TRBJ2-1; 7 positions agree with TRBD2. The sample consisted of peripheral blood. In nucleotides, the CDR3 is TGTGCCAGTAGTGAGGGAGGGCTGTGGAATGAGCAGTTCTTC. Protein: CASSEGGLWNEQFF.